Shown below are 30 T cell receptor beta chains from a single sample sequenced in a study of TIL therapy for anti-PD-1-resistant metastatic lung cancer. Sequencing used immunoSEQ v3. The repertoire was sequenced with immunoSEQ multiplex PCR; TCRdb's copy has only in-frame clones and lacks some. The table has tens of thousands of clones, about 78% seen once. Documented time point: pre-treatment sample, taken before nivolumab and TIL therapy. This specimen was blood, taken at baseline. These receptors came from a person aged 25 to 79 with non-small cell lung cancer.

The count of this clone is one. The CDR3 nucleotides are TGTGCCAGCAGCGTCCGGGACAGCTACTTCTCTGGAAACACCATATATTTT. Translation gives CASSVRDSYFSGNTIYF. The chain recombines TRBV11-2 with TRBJ1-3, with 7 nucleotides matching TRBD1. CDR3 length: 17 residues. Unmatched junction bases numbered 10, after V lost 5 bases and J lost 0 bases. The germline V gene has CDR1 SGHAT and CDR2 FQNNGV.

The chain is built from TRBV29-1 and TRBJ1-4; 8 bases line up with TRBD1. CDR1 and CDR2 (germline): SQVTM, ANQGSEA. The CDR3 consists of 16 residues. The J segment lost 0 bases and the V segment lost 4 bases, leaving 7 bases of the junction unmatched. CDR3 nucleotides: TGCAGCGTTGCCGGGACAGGCCTTGCAACTAATGAAAAACTGTTTTTT. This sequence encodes CSVAGTGLATNEKLFF.

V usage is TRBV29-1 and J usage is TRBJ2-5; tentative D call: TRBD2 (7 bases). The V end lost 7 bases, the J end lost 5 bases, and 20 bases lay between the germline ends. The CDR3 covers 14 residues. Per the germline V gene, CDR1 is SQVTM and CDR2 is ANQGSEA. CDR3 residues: CSETASGTGETQYF. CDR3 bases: TGCAGCGAAACGGCTAGCGGTACAGGGGAGACCCAGTACTTC.

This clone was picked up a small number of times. CDR3 bases: TGTGCCAGCAGTTTTAGCAGCGGAGGGGCAGATACGCAGTATTTT. It codes for CASSFSSGGADTQYF. The chain couples TRBV6-1 to TRBJ2-3; D is perhaps TRBD2 (6 bases). CDR1 is MNHNS and CDR2 is SASEGT in the germline V gene. The CDR3 runs to 15 residues. The germline V and J ends were trimmed by 5 bases and 4 bases, with 16 bases remaining between them.

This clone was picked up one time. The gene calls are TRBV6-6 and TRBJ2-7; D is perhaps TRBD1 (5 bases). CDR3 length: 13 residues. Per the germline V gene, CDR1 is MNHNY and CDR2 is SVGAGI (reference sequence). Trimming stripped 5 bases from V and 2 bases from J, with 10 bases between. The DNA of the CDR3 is TGTGCCAGCAGTAAGGAAGGGGCCTACGAGCAGTACTTC. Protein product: CASSKEGAYEQYF.

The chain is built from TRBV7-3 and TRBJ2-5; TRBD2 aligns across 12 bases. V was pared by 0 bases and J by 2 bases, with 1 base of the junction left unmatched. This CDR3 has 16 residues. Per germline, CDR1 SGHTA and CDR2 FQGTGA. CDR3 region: CASSLTGLAGQETQYF. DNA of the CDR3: TGTGCCAGCAGCTTAACCGGACTAGCGGGGCAAGAGACCCAGTACTTC.

The CDR3 loop is CASSPTGGADNSPLHF. In DNA, the CDR3 is TGTGCCAGCAGTCCTACAGGGGGCGCTGATAATTCACCCCTCCACTTT. The rearrangement links TRBV6-4 to TRBJ1-6, with 9 positions matching TRBD1. J lost 5 bases, V lost 5 bases, and 7 bases had no gene match. This CDR3 has 16 residues. CDR1 and CDR2 (germline): MRHNA, SNTAGT.

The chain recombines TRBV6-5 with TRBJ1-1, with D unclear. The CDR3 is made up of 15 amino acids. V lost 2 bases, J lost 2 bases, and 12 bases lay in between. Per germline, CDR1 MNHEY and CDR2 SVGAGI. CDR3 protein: CASSYLDITNTEAFF. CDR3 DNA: TGTGCCAGCAGTTACCTCGACATCACTAACACTGAAGCTTTCTTT.

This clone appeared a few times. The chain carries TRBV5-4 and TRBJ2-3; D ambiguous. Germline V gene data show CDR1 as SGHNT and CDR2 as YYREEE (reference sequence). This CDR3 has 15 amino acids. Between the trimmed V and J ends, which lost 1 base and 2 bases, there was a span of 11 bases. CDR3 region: CASSLMVADTDTQYF. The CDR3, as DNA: TGTGCCAGCAGCTTGATGGTAGCAGACACAGATACGCAGTATTTT.

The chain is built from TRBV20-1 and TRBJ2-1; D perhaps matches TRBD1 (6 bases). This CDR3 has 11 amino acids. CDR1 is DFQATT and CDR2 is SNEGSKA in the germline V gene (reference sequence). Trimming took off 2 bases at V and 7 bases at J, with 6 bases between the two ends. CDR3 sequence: CSARQGNEQFF. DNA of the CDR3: TGCAGTGCTAGACAGGGGAATGAGCAGTTCTTC.

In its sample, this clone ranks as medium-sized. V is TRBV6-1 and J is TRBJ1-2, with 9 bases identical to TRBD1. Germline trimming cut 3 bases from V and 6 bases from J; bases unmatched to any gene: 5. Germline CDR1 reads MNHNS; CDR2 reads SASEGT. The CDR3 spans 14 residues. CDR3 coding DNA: TGTGCCAGCAGTGACTTACAGGGGGCGGATGGCTACACCTTC. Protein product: CASSDLQGADGYTF.

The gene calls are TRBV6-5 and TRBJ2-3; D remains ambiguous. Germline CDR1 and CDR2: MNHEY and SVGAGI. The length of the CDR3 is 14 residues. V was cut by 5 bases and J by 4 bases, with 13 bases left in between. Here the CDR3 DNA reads TGTGCCAGCAGTGCAAGTTCTGCCGCAGATACGCAGTATTTT. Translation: CASSASSAADTQYF.

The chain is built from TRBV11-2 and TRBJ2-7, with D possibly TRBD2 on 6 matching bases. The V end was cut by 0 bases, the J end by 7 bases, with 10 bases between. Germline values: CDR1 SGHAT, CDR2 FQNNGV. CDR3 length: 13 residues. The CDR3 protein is CASSLEMAGEQYF. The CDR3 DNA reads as TGTGCCAGCAGCTTAGAAATGGCGGGAGAGCAGTACTTC.

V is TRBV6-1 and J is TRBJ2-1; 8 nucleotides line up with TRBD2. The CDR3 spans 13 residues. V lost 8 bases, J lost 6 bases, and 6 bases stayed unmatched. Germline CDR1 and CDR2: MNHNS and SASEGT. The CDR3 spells CASESGSGNEQFF. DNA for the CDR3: TGTGCCAGCGAAAGCGGGAGTGGCAATGAGCAGTTCTTC.

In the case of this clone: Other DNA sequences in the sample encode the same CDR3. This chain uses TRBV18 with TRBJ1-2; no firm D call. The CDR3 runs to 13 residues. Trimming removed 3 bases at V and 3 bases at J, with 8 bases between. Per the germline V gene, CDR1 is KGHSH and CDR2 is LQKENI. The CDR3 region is CASSPQADYGYTF. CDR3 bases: TGTGCCAGCTCACCCCAGGCCGACTATGGCTACACCTTC.

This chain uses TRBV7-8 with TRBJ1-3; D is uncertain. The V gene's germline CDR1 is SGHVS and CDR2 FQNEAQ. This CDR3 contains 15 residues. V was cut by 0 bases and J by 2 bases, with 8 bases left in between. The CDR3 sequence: CASSLAGGTGNTIYF. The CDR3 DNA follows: TGTGCCAGCAGCTTAGCGGGTGGAACTGGAAACACCATATATTTT.

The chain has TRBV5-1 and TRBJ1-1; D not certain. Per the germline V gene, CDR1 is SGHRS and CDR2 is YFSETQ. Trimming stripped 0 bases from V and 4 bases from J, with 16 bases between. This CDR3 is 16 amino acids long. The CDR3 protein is CASSLAEPKKGTEAFF. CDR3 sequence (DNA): TGCGCCAGCAGCTTGGCGGAACCCAAAAAGGGCACTGAAGCTTTCTTT.

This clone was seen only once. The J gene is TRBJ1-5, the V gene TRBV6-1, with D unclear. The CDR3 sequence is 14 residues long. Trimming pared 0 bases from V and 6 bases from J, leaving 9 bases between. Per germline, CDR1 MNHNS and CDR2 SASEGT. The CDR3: CASSEARGGQPQHF. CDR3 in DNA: TGTGCCAGCAGTGAAGCGCGGGGAGGTCAGCCCCAGCATTTT.

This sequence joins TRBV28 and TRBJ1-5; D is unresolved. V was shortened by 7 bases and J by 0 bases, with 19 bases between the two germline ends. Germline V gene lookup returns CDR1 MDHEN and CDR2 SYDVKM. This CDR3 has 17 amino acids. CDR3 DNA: TGTGCCAGCATCGCGTCGACCCACTCCTTTAGCAATCAGCCCCAGCATTTT. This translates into CASIASTHSFSNQPQHF.

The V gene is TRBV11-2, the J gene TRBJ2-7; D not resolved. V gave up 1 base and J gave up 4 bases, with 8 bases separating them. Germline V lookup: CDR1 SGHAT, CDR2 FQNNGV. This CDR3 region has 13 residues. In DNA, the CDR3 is TGTGCCAGCAGCTTAGTCCTCACTTACGAGCAGTACTTC. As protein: CASSLVLTYEQYF.

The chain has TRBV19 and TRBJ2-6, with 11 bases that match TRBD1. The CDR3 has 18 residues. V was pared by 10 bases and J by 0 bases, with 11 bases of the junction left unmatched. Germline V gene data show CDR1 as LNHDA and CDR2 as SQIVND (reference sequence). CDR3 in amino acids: CATYGSGTGGSGANVLTF. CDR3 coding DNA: TGTGCCACTTACGGTTCCGGGACAGGGGGCTCTGGGGCCAACGTCCTGACTTTC.

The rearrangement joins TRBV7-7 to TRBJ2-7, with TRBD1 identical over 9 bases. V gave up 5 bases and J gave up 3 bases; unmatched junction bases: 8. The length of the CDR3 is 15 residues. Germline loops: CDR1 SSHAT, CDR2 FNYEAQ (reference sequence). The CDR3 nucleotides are TGTGCCAGCAGCCCCGACAGGGGGGCGTTCTACGAGCAGTACTTC. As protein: CASSPDRGAFYEQYF. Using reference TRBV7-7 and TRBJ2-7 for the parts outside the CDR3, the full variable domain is GAGVSQSPRYKVTKRGQDVTLRCDPISSHATLYWYQQALGQGPEFLTYFNYEAQPDKSGLPSDRFSAERPEGSISTLTIQRTEQRDSAMYRCASSPDRGAFYEQYFGPGTRLTVT.

CDR3 loop: CASSQVPTSGGWNEQFF. Written as DNA, the CDR3 is TGCGCCAGCAGCCAAGTCCCCACTAGCGGGGGGTGGAATGAGCAGTTCTTC. V is TRBV4-1 and J is TRBJ2-1; 12 bases map to TRBD2. This CDR3 spans 17 amino acids. V gave up 1 base and J gave up 7 bases; unmatched junction bases: 8. CDR1 and CDR2 (germline): MGHRA, YSYEKL.

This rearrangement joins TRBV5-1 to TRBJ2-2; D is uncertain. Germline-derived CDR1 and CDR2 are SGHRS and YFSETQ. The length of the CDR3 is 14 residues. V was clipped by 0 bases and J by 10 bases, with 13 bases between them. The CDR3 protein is CASSLAPENKELFF. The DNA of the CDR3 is TGCGCCAGCAGCTTGGCACCAGAAAATAAGGAGCTGTTTTTT.

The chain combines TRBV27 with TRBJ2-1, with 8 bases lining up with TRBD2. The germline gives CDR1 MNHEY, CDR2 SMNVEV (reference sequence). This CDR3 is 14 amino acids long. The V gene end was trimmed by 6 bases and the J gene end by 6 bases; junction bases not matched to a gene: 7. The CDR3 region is CASRVRRGGNEQFF. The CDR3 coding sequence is TGTGCCAGCAGAGTCAGACGGGGGGGCAATGAGCAGTTCTTC.

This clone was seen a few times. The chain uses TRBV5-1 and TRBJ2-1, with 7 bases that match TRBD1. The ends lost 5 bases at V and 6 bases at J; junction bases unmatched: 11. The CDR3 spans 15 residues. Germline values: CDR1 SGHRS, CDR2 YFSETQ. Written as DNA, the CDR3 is TGCGCCAGCAGACCCCAGACAGGGTTAGCCAATGAGCAGTTCTTC. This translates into CASRPQTGLANEQFF.

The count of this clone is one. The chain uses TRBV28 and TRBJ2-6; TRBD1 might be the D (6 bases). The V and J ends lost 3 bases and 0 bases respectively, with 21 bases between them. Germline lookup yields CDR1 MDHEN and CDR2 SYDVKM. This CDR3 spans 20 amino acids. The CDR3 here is CASSFYVVAGESSGANVLTF. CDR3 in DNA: TGTGCCAGCAGTTTCTACGTTGTGGCAGGGGAAAGCTCTGGGGCCAACGTCCTGACTTTC.

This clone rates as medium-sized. In DNA, the CDR3 is TGTGCCAGCAGCTTAGGACAGGGTGGCTACACCTTC. Its translation is CASSLGQGGYTF. This chain joins TRBV7-9 and TRBJ1-2; 7 bases agree with TRBD1. Germline lookup yields CDR1 SEHNR and CDR2 FQNEAQ (reference sequence). The ends lost 1 base at V and 7 bases at J; junction bases unmatched: 0. This CDR3 is 12 amino acids long.

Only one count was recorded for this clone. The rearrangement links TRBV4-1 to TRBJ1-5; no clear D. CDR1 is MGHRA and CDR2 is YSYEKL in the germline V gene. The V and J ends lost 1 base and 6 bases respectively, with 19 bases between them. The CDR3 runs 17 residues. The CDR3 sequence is CASSQVDMGLVGQPQHF. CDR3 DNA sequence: TGCGCCAGCAGCCAAGTTGATATGGGGTTGGTCGGTCAGCCCCAGCATTTT.

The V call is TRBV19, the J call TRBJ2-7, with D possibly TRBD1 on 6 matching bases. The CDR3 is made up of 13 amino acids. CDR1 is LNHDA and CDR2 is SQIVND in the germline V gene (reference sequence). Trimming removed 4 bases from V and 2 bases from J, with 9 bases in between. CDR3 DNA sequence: TGTGCCAGTAGTAACAGGGCGGCCTACGAGCAGTACTTC. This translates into CASSNRAAYEQYF.